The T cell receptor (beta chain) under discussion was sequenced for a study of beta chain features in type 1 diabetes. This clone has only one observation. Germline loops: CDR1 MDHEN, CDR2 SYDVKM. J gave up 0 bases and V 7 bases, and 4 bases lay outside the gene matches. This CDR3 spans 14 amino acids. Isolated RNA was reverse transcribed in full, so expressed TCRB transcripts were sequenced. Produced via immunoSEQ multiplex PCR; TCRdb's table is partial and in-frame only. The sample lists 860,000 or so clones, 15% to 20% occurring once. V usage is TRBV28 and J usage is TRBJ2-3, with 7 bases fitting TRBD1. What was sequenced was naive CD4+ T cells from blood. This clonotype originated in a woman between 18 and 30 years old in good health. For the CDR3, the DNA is TGTGCCAGCAAACCGGGACAGAGCACAGATACGCAGTATTTT. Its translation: CASKPGQSTDTQYF.